This TCR beta chain was sequenced in a study of neoadjuvant anti-PD-1 for oral cavity cancer. Study information: Patients mostly received three to four biweekly nivolumab doses at 3 mg/kg before surgery. Non-progressing patients received a fourth nivolumab dose near day 43, then surgery on days 50-56.

This sample's time point: after neoadjuvant nivolumab, at surgical resection. Stage II-IVA oral cavity squamous cell carcinoma was new and untreated by systemic or radiation therapy. PBMC libraries mostly used approximately 500 ng of input genomic DNA, with six replicates per sample. Sequenced by immunoSEQ multiplex PCR; TCRdb stores in-frame clones only, minus some. Of approximately 45,000 clones listed, approximately 80% are singletons. CDR1 and CDR2 from the germline V gene are SGHTA and FQGTGA. V was trimmed by 5 bases and J by 1 base, leaving 11 bases between them. The CDR3 sequence is 14 residues long. This clone was seen a single time.

The chain uses TRBV7-3 and TRBJ1-1; no firm D call. The material sequenced was PBMCs, taken after nivolumab (anti-PD-1) treatment. The receptor's source is a person aged 35 to 85 with oral cavity squamous cell carcinoma. The CDR3 DNA sequence: TGTGCCAGCAGCGGTGGACCACAGAACACTGAAGCTTTCTTT. As protein: CASSGGPQNTEAFF. The whole variable domain, filled in from reference TRBV7-3 and TRBJ1-1, reads GAGVSQTPSNKVTEKGKYVELRCDPISGHTALYWYRQSLGQGPEFLIYFQGTGAADDSGLPNDRFFAVRPEGSVSTLKIQRTERGDSAVYLCASSGGPQNTEAFFGQGTRLTVV.